A selection of T cell receptor beta chains follows, all from one sample in a study of shared clonotypes between healthy human individuals. Profiled with immunoSEQ multiplex PCR; TCRdb holds only in-frame clones, not every one. The sample consists of some 1.1 million clones, approximately 75% of them appearing once. What was sequenced was memory CD4+ T cells from PBMCs. All receptors derive from a man younger than 35 in good health. Some clones in this sample may be carry-over from other donors' samples. The CDR3 runs from the conserved cysteine through the conserved F or W. A D gene is named only where the DNA matches it firmly. Size tells how often a clone was seen (once, few, many) or the class of an expanded clone, and some rows leave it out.

.,TRBV7-2,TRBJ2-3,many,CASSLDGNTDTQYF,TGTGCCAGCAGCCTAGACGGAAACACAGATACGCAGTATTTT
TRBD1,TRBV30,TRBJ1-4,.,CAWSVHSGQGNEKLFF,TGTGCCTGGAGTGTACACTCGGGACAGGGGAATGAAAAACTGTTTTTT
.,TRBV6-6,TRBJ1-5,.,CASSYSEAARQPQHF,TGTGCCAGCAGTTACTCGGAGGCGGCTCGCCAGCCCCAGCATTTT
.,TRBV11-3,TRBJ1-1,few,CASSRMGHTEAFF,TGTGCCAGCAGCCGCATGGGGCACACTGAAGCTTTCTTT
.,TRBV6-1,TRBJ2-4,.,CASSESDKNIQYF,TGTGCCAGCAGTGAAAGTGATAAAAACATTCAGTACTTC
TRBD1,TRBV28,TRBJ2-6,.,CASSLRDGWWTGDSGANVLTF,TGTGCCAGCAGTTTAAGGGATGGTTGGTGGACAGGCGATTCTGGGGCCAACGTCCTGACTTTC
.,TRBV5-1,TRBJ1-1,.,CASSLVEGLAEAFF,TGCGCCAGCAGCTTGGTTGAGGGGCTGGCTGAAGCTTTCTTT
.,TRBV29-1,TRBJ2-3,many,CSAGGVLNKPTDTQYF,TGCAGCGCCGGAGGCGTCCTCAATAAACCCACAGATACGCAGTATTTT
.,TRBV2,TRBJ1-1,.,CASSGMNTEAFF,TGTGCCAGCAGCGGCATGAACACTGAAGCTTTCTTT
.,TRBV2,TRBJ1-5,.,CASSEGNQIQPQHF,TGTGCCAGCAGTGAGGGCAATCAGATCCAGCCCCAGCATTTT
TRBD1,TRBV11-2,TRBJ2-7,.,CASSQRDRGGEQYF,TGTGCCAGCAGCCAAAGGGACAGGGGAGGCGAGCAGTACTTC
.,TRBV27,TRBJ2-7,.,CASSLLSRDTKQYF,TGTGCCAGCAGTTTATTGTCCCGGGACACTAAGCAGTACTTC
.,TRBV27,TRBJ2-4,.,CASRQVTKNIQYF,TGTGCCAGCAGACAGGTTACCAAAAACATTCAGTACTTC
TRBD1,TRBV29-1,TRBJ1-2,many,CSVPEEDRSYGYTF,TGCAGCGTTCCAGAGGAGGACAGGTCCTATGGCTACACCTTC
.,TRBV23-1,TRBJ2-1,.,CASSQSGRGKEQFF,TGCGCCAGCAGTCAATCGGGTCGTGGAAAGGAGCAGTTCTTC
.,TRBV4-3,TRBJ1-2,.,CASSQDGADDYGYTF,TGCGCCAGCAGCCAAGATGGGGCAGACGACTATGGCTACACCTTC
.,TRBV28,TRBJ2-2,few,CASRTGTASTGELFF,TGTGCCAGCAGAACCGGGACCGCCTCCACCGGGGAGCTGTTTTTT
TRBD1,TRBV27,TRBJ1-5,.,CASSLSLTGYQPQHF,TGTGCCAGCAGTTTATCTTTGACAGGGTACCAGCCCCAGCATTTT
TRBD1,TRBV19,TRBJ1-5,.,CASSPDRGGNQPQHF,TGTGCCAGTAGTCCCGACAGGGGGGGAAATCAGCCCCAGCATTTT
.,TRBV4-2,TRBJ1-5,.,CASSHLENQPQHF,TGTGCCAGCAGCCATCTGGAGAATCAGCCCCAGCATTTT
.,TRBV6-1,TRBJ2-1,.,CASSETPETSYNEQFF,TGTGCCAGCAGTGAAACCCCGGAAACCTCATACAATGAGCAGTTCTTC
.,TRBV5-8,TRBJ1-2,.,CASSLGGYGYTF,TGTGCCAGCAGTTTAGGGGGCTATGGCTACACCTTC
.,TRBV28,TRBJ2-7,.,CASTTGLHTYEQYF,TGTGCCAGCACCACGGGACTGCACACCTACGAGCAGTACTTC
TRBD1,TRBV12-5,TRBJ1-1,.,CASGLNPGQQNTEAFF,TGTGCTAGTGGATTGAACCCGGGACAGCAGAACACTGAAGCTTTCTTT